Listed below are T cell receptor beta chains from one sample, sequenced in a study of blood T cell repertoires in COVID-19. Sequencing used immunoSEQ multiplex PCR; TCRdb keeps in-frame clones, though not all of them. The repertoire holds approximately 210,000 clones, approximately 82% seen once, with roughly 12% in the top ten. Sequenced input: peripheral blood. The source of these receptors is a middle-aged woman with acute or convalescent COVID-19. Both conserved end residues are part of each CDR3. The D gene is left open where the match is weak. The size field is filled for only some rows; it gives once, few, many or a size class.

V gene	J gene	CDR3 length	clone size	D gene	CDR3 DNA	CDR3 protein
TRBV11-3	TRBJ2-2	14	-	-	TGTGCCAGCAGCTTCGCGGGGGCGACCGGGGAGCTGTTTTTT	CASSFAGATGELFF
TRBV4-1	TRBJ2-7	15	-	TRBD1	TGCGCCAGCAGCCAATTCGACAGGGGGGTCTACGAGCAGTACTTC	CASSQFDRGVYEQYF
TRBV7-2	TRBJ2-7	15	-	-	TGTGCCAGCAGCCCCCAAAGCGGACAGATCTACGAGCAGTACTTC	CASSPQSGQIYEQYF
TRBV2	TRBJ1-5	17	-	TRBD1	TGTGCCAGCAGTCCCGGGACAGGGTCGGGCCGCAATCAGCCCCAGCATTTT	CASSPGTGSGRNQPQHF
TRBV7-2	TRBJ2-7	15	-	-	TGTGCCAGCAGCTTACGGGGCGGGAACTCCTACGAGCAGTACTTC	CASSLRGGNSYEQYF
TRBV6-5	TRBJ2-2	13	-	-	TGTGCCAGCACCAGGGGGGAAGGCGGGGAGCTGTTTTTT	CASTRGEGGELFF
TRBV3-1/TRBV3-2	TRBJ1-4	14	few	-	TGTGCCAGCAGCCAAAGGGGGGGCCAGGAAAAACTGTTTTTT	CASSQRGGQEKLFF
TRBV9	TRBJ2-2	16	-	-	TGTGCCAGCAGCGTAGTGCGGGGTTCGAACACCGGGGAGCTGTTTTTT	CASSVVRGSNTGELFF
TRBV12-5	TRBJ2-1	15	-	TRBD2	TGTGCTAGTGGTAAATTAGCGGGGGGGTTGGATGAGCAGTTCTTC	CASGKLAGGLDEQFF
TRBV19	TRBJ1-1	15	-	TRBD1	TGTGCCAGTAGTCCTCGGACAGGGATGAACACTGAAGCTTTCTTT	CASSPRTGMNTEAFF
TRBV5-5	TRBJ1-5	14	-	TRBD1	TGTGCCAGCAGCCCAGGACAGGGAAATCAGCCCCAGCATTTT	CASSPGQGNQPQHF
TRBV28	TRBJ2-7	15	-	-	TGTGCCAGCAGTTTAAGGTCCGGGACATACTACGAGCAGTACTTC	CASSLRSGTYYEQYF
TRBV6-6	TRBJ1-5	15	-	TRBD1	TGTGCCAGCATCCAATTACAGGGGTTGGGTCAGCCCCAGCATTTT	CASIQLQGLGQPQHF
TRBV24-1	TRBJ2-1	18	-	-	TGTGCCACCAGTGATTCGGGGTGGGGAGATAGCTCCTACAATGAGCAGTTCTTC	CATSDSGWGDSSYNEQFF
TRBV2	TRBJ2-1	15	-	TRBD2	TGTGCCAGCAGAATTAGCGGGGCCCCAAACAATGAGCAGTTCTTC	CASRISGAPNNEQFF
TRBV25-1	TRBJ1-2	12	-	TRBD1	TGTGCCAGCAGTGCAGACAGGGCCGGCTACACCTTC	CASSADRAGYTF
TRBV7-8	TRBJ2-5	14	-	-	TGTGCCAGCAGCTCCTTTGGGGGCGGAGAGACCCAGTACTTC	CASSSFGGGETQYF
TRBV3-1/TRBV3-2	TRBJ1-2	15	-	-	TGTGCCAGCAGCGTGTCTGTGGGGGGGGCCTATGGCTACACCTTC	CASSVSVGGAYGYTF
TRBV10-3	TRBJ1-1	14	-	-	TGTGCCATCAGTGAGTCTGAGGAGTACACTGAAGCTTTCTTT	CAISESEEYTEAFF
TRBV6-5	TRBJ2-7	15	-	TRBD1	TGTGCCAGCAGTTACAGGGGACAGGGGGCCTACGAGCAGTACTTC	CASSYRGQGAYEQYF
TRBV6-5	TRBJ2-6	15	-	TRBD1	TGTGCCACTAGGGGGCGGTTGACTGGGGCCAACGTCCTGACTTTC	CATRGRLTGANVLTF
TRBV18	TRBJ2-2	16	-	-	TGTGCCAGCTCACCACAGCGGTTGGGTTCCACCGGGGAGCTGTTTTTT	CASSPQRLGSTGELFF
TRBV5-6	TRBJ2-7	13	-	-	TGTGCCAGCAGCTTGGCCCTAGTATACGAGCAGTACTTC	CASSLALVYEQYF
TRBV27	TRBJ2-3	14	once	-	TGTGCCAGCAGTCCATTAGAGGGCACAGATACGCAGTATTTT	CASSPLEGTDTQYF
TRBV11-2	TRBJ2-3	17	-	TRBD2	TGTGCCAGCAGCGAACTACTAGCGGGGGCCCTCACAGATACGCAGTATTTT	CASSELLAGALTDTQYF
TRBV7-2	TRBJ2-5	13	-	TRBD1	TGTGCCAGCAGATTACAGGGGTGGGAGACCCAGTACTTC	CASRLQGWETQYF
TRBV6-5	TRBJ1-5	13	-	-	TGTGCCAGCAGTTACTCATCCGATCAGCCCCAGCATTTT	CASSYSSDQPQHF
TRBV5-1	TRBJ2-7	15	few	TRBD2	TGCGCCAGCAGCTCAGGAAGCGGGAGAGTCTACGAGCAGTACTTC	CASSSGSGRVYEQYF
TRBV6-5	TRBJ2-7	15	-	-	TGTGCCAGCAGCCACAGGAAGGGCGGAGCCTACGAGCAGTACTTC	CASSHRKGGAYEQYF
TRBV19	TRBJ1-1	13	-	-	TGTGCCAGTAGCACGGGGCGGGGGACTGAAGCTTTCTTT	CASSTGRGTEAFF
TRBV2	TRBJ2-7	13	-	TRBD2	TGTGCAAAGCGCGGGGGTCTGTCCTACGAGCAGTACTTC	CAKRGGLSYEQYF
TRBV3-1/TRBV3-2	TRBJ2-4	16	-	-	TGTGCCAGCAGCGAGATTCGTCGGGGGATAAGAAACATTCAGTACTTC	CASSEIRRGIRNIQYF
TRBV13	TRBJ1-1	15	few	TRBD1	TGTGCCAGCAGCTCCTCCGGGACAGGGGACTCTGAAGCTTTCTTT	CASSSSGTGDSEAFF
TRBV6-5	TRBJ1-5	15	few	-	TGTGCCAGCAAGTTGGAGGGTAGGGGCAATCAGCCCCAGCATTTT	CASKLEGRGNQPQHF
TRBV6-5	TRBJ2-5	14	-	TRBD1	TGTGCCAGCAGTTACACAGGGGACCAGGAGACCCAGTACTTC	CASSYTGDQETQYF
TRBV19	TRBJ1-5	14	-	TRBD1	TGTGCCAGTAGGAGACAGGGCCGATATCAGCCCCAGCATTTT	CASRRQGRYQPQHF
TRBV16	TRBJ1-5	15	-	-	TGTGCCAGCAGCCAATTTGGTACAGGCAATCAGCCCCAGCATTTT	CASSQFGTGNQPQHF
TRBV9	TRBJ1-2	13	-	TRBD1	TGTGCCAGCAGCGTCGACGACAGGGTTGGCTACACCTTC	CASSVDDRVGYTF
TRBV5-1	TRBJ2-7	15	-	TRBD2	TGCGCCAGCAGCCAGGTCGTACTAGCGGGAGACGAGCAGTACTTC	CASSQVVLAGDEQYF
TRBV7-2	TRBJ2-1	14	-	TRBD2	TGTGCCAGCAGCTTAATGGGCGGGGGGAATGAGCAGTTCTTC	CASSLMGGGNEQFF
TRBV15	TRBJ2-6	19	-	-	TGTGCCACCAGCAGAGATTCGACAGTATCGAGCTCTGGGGCCAACGTCCTGACTTTC	CATSRDSTVSSSGANVLTF
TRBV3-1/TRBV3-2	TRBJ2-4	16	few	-	TGTGCCAGCAGCCAAGCGGAGGCATTAGGCCGAGGCATTCAGTACTTC	CASSQAEALGRGIQYF
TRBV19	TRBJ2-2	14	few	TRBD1	TGTGCCAGTAGATTCGACAGGGACACCGGGGAGCTGTTTTTT	CASRFDRDTGELFF
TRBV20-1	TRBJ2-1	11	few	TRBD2	TGCAGTGCTCTAGCGGGAGGGGCGTGGTTCTTC	CSALAGGAWFF
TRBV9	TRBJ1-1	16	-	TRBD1	TGTGCCAGCAGCGACGGACAGGGTGTCCGGAACACTGAAGCTTTCTTT	CASSDGQGVRNTEAFF
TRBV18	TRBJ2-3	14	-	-	TGTGCCAGCTCACCAAACAGGGACACAGATACGCAGTATTTT	CASSPNRDTDTQYF
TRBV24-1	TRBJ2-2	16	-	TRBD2	TGTGCCACCAGTGATTCGAGGAGCGGGGGGGCCGGGGAGCTGTTTTTT	CATSDSRSGGAGELFF
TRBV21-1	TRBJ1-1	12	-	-	TGTGCCAGCAGCAGGCAGGATCCTGAAGCTTTCTTT	CASSRQDPEAFF
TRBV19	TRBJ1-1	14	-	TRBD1	TGTGCCAGTAGTATCCGACAGGGAGATACTGAAGCTTTCTTT	CASSIRQGDTEAFF
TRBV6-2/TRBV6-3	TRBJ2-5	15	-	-	TGTGCCAGCAGTTACGACAGTGTGGAAGGACAGACCCAGTACTTC	CASSYDSVEGQTQYF
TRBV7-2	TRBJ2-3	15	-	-	TGTGCCAGCAGTTCTGCAGGGTTGTTCACAGATACGCAGTATTTT	CASSSAGLFTDTQYF
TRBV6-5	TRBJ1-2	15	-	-	TGTGCCAGCAGTTACGGGGCAGGGCGATCGAAGGGCTACACCTTC	CASSYGAGRSKGYTF
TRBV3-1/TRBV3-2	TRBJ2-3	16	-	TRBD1	TGTGCCAGCAGCCAATATAGGACAGGGACCACAGATACGCAGTATTTT	CASSQYRTGTTDTQYF
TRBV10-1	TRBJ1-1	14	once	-	TGCGCCAGCAGAAAGGACCCTGGAGGGGCTGAAGCTTTCTTT	CASRKDPGGAEAFF
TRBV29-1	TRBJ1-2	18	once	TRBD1	TGCAGCGTCCTGCTCCGGGACAGCTACCAATCCACTAACTATGGCTACACCTTC	CSVLLRDSYQSTNYGYTF
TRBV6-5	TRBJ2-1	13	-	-	TGTGCCAGCAGTTACGATGGTGCGGGGGAGCAGTTCTTC	CASSYDGAGEQFF
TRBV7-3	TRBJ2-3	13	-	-	TGTGCCAGCAGCTTAGGGAGGTCAGATACGCAGTATTTT	CASSLGRSDTQYF
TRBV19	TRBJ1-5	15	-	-	TGTGCCAGTAGTGGACAAGGTTATGGCAATCAGCCCCAGCATTTT	CASSGQGYGNQPQHF
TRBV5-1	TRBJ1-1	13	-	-	TGCGCCAGCAGCTTAACGGGGAACACTGAAGCTTTCTTT	CASSLTGNTEAFF
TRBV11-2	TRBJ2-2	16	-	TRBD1	TGTGCCAGCAGCCCCAGGGGGATCCCGAACACCGGGGAGCTGTTTTTT	CASSPRGIPNTGELFF